This TCR beta chain was sequenced in a study of beta chain features in type 1 diabetes. Findings and caveats of the study: Type 1 diabetes patients had TCRB CDR3s that were shorter (moderately but significantly so) in all four CD4+ subsets. Type 1 diabetes patients showed fewer insertions and more deletions at VDJ junctions.

Expressed TCRB transcripts were sequenced because the isolated RNA had all been reverse transcribed beforehand. The method was immunoSEQ multiplex PCR; TCRdb's version includes in-frame clones alone and lacks a portion of them. The sample includes 200,000 to 300,000 clones, over 12% of them seen just once. Sorting of CD4+ naive, central memory, regulatory and stem cell-like memory cells was performed via CD45RO/CCR7/CD25/CD127/CD95/CD27. The purity of all sorted populations exceeded 98%. As to this clone: What it binds is not known.

CDR3 length: 18 residues. This chain joins TRBV21-1 and TRBJ2-7; the D segment call TRBD2 is taken from the table without a DNA check. TRBV21-1 is a pseudogene locus. This clonotype originated in a woman aged 40 to 49 in good health. Specimen: naive CD4+ T cells from blood. CDR3 residues: CASSKTSGGLLPPYEQYF. The DNA for the CDR3 is TGTGCCAGCAGCAAAACTTCAGGAGGGCTGTTACCCCCCTACGAGCAGTACTTC.